This T cell receptor beta chain was recovered during a study of blood T cells in healthy people across ages (dated by TCRdb to 2014 to 2015). Regarding the research as a whole: In model experiments, roughly one uniquely barcoded TCR beta cDNA molecule per two T cells was captured by template switching. Donors were grouped into four age groups: young (average about 15 years), middle-aged (less than 40), aged (approximately 58) and long-lived (just over 80). Two additional independent replicas of 1 million unique cDNA reads from the same blood draw were analyzed for two donors (one aged 18 to 29 and one aged 80 or older). To avoid experimental bias, donors of different ages were distributed randomly across sequencing lanes. Using deep sequencing normalized with unique cDNA molecular identifiers, the study measured how TCR beta repertoire diversity changes with age.

Measured from the cysteine to the phenylalanine, the CDR3 is 14 residues long. The read is trimmed to its CDR3 DNA, 42 bases read in frame from base 1. The germline V gene provides CDR1 SGHTA and CDR2 FQGTGA. V is cut by 1 base and J by 8 bases, and the space between the germline ends is 14 bases. Donors were around 37 systemically healthy Caucasian individuals from Russia aged roughly 6 to 90 years. Each donor gave roughly 9.5 milliliters of peripheral blood, collected into EDTA-treated Vacutainer tubes. Ficoll-Paque density-gradient centrifugation was used to isolate PBMCs, with at least 6.5 million per sample. Total RNA was extracted from PBMCs with Trizol reagent, with at least 6 micrograms obtained per sample. The percentages of naive CD45RAhigh/CD27high T cells were determined by flow cytometry on a PBMC aliquot from every donor. What the work shows at the level of the full study, not this receptor alone: Because the CMV infection status of the donors was unknown, age-related changes in expanded clonotypes may potentially have been confounded. The percentage of naive T cells measured by flow cytometry correlated strongly with observed TCR beta diversity. Conclusive comparison of naive and antigen-experienced compartments was prevented by the profiling of bulk unsorted PBMCs. Total diversity estimates from one million sequenced T cells were considered lower bounds and underestimates. As age increased, observed TCR beta diversity per million T cells dropped in a roughly linear way, and a significant reduction was already evident by age 40. Compared with the aged group, more naive CD4+ T cells, fewer expanded clones and increased TCR diversity were shown by the long-lived group, suggesting age selection.

Libraries were made using 5' RACE. The run used an Illumina HiSeq 2500. A second PCR of about 7 to 12 cycles was run with a J-beta primer mix and a sample-barcoded 5' primer. A unique molecular identifier was introduced onto each TCR beta cDNA molecule by a template-switch 5' adaptor carrying 12 random nucleotides. Each sample yielded at least 2.5 million CDR3-containing paired-end reads. First-strand cDNA synthesis was performed from all RNA using the Mint cDNA synthesis kit, with priming by a TRBC-specific oligonucleotide. All cDNA was treated with uracil-DNA glycosylase and then went through a first 18-cycle PCR with the universal primers M1SS and BC2_uni_R. On the authors' methods: For normalization, 1 million high-quality reads were randomly selected from each sample, with every read carrying a distinct molecular identifier. Reads with shared molecular identifiers were discarded instead of being binned into consensus sequences. MiTCR, set to a Q25 quality threshold and the strictest error-elimination algorithm, was used for CDR3 identification, clonotype clustering and error correction. A nonparametric unseen species model with Euler transformation was used to estimate lower-bound total TCR beta diversity. TCRdb trimmed public reads at Q25 via fastp, called clones via MiXCR and kept in-frame beta chains. Each entry is one CDR3 protein sequence, shown with its most common DNA and genes. The V and J calls shown here were made by TCRdb, not taken from the authors' results. The sample table records almost 1 million distinct CDR3 sequences; roughly 50% of these occur just once. The ten largest clonotypes hold around a fifth of the sample.

Comment on this clonotype: Its antigen specificity is not known. No much larger clonotype is one base removed from it; base qualities were not supplied.

The chain is assembled from TRBV7-3 and TRBJ1-1; no D gene can be assigned with confidence. The source material was blood. The source is a woman aged 55 to 70 in good health. In nucleotides, the sequence is TGTGCCAGCAGCTTAAACTGGGCAGAACGAGAAGCTTTCTTT. This is translated as CASSLNWAEREAFF.